Presented here are 12 T cell receptor beta chains from one specimen sequenced in a study of T cells in Graves' hyperthyroidism and ophthalmopathy. There were TCR beta CDR3 regions amplified from RNA transcripts. HTBI primers were used for first-round RT-PCR of the TCR CDR3. TCRdb ran MiXCR on the multiplex PCR reads and lists one entry per CDR3 protein. The sample yields about 510,000 distinct CDR3 sequences, 14% seen once. Sequenced: blood. The receptors originated from a woman aged 40 to 49 with Graves' hyperthyroidism.

This clonotype was observed at least ten times. The rearrangement uses TRBV7-9 and TRBJ2-7; possibly TRBD1 or TRBD2 for D (5 bases each). Per the germline V gene, CDR1 is SEHNR and CDR2 is FQNEAQ (reference sequence). Trimming left V 5 bases short and J 3 bases short, with 17 bases between. CDR3 size: 15 residues. Here the CDR3 DNA reads TGTGCCAGCAGCATAAGAGGGGCCCAGGACTACGAGCAGTACTTC. Protein product: CASSIRGAQDYEQYF.

In regard to this clonotype: At one boundary the junction diverges from the germline segment, which might be a read error. The chain carries TRBV14 and TRBJ2-2; D perhaps matches TRBD2 (5 bases). The CDR3 has 16 amino acids. Germline-derived CDR1 and CDR2 are SGHDN and FVKESK. The CDR3 nucleotides are TGTGCCAGCAGCCAAGTTGGTAGGGTGAACACCGGGGAGCTGCTTTTT. It is translated as CASSQVGRVNTGELLF.

This clonotype has only a few counts. The rearrangement joins TRBV7-3 to TRBJ2-3; the match to TRBD2 covers 8 bases. CDR1 SGHTA and CDR2 FQGTGA come from the germline V gene. Trimming took 5 bases from V and 6 from J; bases not matched to a gene: 7. The CDR3 loop spans 14 amino acids. Written as DNA, the CDR3 is TGTGCCAGCAGCCCGAGCGGGGGAGGGGATACGCAGTATTTT. Protein sequence: CASSPSGGGDTQYF.

Ten or more counts support this clonotype. CDR3 amino acids: CASSVLNTEAFF. The CDR3 DNA reads as TGTGCCAGCAGCGTTCTGAACACTGAAGCTTTCTTT. The chain uses TRBV3-1 and TRBJ1-1; D unresolved. Between the trimmed V and J ends, which lost 5 bases and 0 bases, there was a span of 4 bases. CDR1 LGHDT and CDR2 YNNKEL come from the germline V gene (reference sequence). The CDR3 extends over 12 amino acids. The variable domain in full, with the rest retrieved from reference TRBV3-1 and TRBJ1-1, is DTAVSQTPKYLVTQMGNDKSIKCEQNLGHDTMYWYKQDSKKFLKIMFSYNNKELIINETVPNRFSPKSPDKAHLNLHINSLELGDSAVYFCASSVLNTEAFFGQGTRLTVV.

This clonotype occurred many times. The chain carries TRBV6-1 and TRBJ2-2; TRBD2 is a possible D gene (6 bases). V dropped 9 bases and J dropped 0 bases, with 20 bases sitting between them. CDR3 length equals 17 residues. Germline V gives CDR1 MNHNS, CDR2 SASEGT. CDR3 sequence reads: CASSTRGTFTNTGELFF. CDR3 DNA: TGTGCCAGTAGCACCCGGGGGACCTTTACGAACACCGGGGAGCTGTTTTTT.

This clonotype was detected only a few times. The chain combines TRBV5-1 with TRBJ2-7; 10 nucleotides agree with TRBD2. The trim removed 0 bases at V and 0 bases at J, leaving 3 bases unmatched. Germline V gives CDR1 SGHRS, CDR2 YFSETQ. The CDR3 consists of 16 residues. The chain's CDR3 is CASSLGTSGNSYEQYF. Written as DNA, the CDR3 is TGCGCCAGCAGCTTGGGGACTAGCGGCAACTCCTACGAGCAGTACTTC.

This clonotype showed up many times. The chain employs TRBV20-1 and TRBJ1-1; TRBD1 is a possible D gene (5 bases). CDR1 DFQATT and CDR2 SNEGSKA come from the germline V gene (reference sequence). This CDR3 is 15 amino acids long. Trimming left V 5 bases short and J 5 bases short, with 21 bases between. CDR3 coding DNA: TGCAGTGCTCGGCCCAGGGCACAAGGTAGGACTGAAGCTTTCTTT. Translation: CSARPRAQGRTEAFF.

This clonotype was picked up many times. The chain joins TRBV5-1 to TRBJ1-6; D is uncertain. CDR3 length equals 15 residues. Trimming removed 4 bases at V and 9 bases at J, with 17 bases between. Germline V gives CDR1 SGHRS, CDR2 YFSETQ. In DNA, the CDR3 is TGCGCCAGCAGCCTGGACGGGTCGGAGAGTTCACCCCTCCACTTT. This gives the protein CASSLDGSESSPLHF.

The chain carries TRBV5-1 and TRBJ2-2, with 8 positions matching TRBD1. J was trimmed by 3 bases and V by 5 bases; bases with no gene match: 9. The CDR3 consists of 16 residues. CDR1 and CDR2 (germline): SGHRS, YFSETQ. In DNA, the CDR3 is TGCGCCAGCAGACCAACCGGGACAGGAGACACCGGGGAGCTGTTTTTT. Amino acid sequence: CASRPTGTGDTGELFF.

This clonotype was observed a few times. The V gene is TRBV20-1, the J gene TRBJ2-5; 12 nucleotides line up with TRBD1. V lost 2 bases and J lost 9; bases outside the gene matches: 10. Germline values: CDR1 DFQATT, CDR2 SNEGSKA (reference sequence). The CDR3 is made up of 15 amino acids. This chain's CDR3 is CSARLTPGQGAPQYF. The DNA of the CDR3 is TGCAGTGCTAGACTTACACCGGGACAGGGGGCCCCCCAGTACTTC.

This clonotype was counted at least ten times. The rearrangement links TRBV7-8 to TRBJ2-7; no firm D call. Germline CDR1 SGHVS, CDR2 FQNEAQ. The CDR3 consists of 14 residues. V lost 5 bases to trimming and J lost 0 bases, with 11 bases between them. CDR3 amino acids: CASSLEVASYEQYF. In DNA, the CDR3 is TGTGCCAGCAGCCTTGAAGTTGCCTCCTACGAGCAGTACTTC.

This clonotype was detected only a few times. The chain carries TRBV20-1 and TRBJ1-6, with D perhaps TRBD1 (6 bases). This CDR3 comprises 15 residues. The V and J ends lost 0 bases and 7 bases respectively, with 13 bases between them. Germline CDR1 reads DFQATT; CDR2 reads SNEGSKA (reference sequence). The CDR3 DNA reads as TGCAGTGCTAGAGATCCGAGACAGGAGAATTCACCCCTCCACTTT. Amino acids: CSARDPRQENSPLHF.